This passage covers 21 T cell receptor beta chains from one sample sequenced in a study of blood T cell repertoires in COVID-19. Using immunoSEQ multiplex PCR, the repertoire was profiled, and TCRdb retains in-frame clones only, with some absent. Of about 140,000 clones detected, roughly 86% appear once; the ten largest clones hold approximately 8.2%. The sequencing input was peripheral blood. The receptor source for this set is a woman aged 55-75 years with acute or convalescent COVID-19.

The chain links TRBV2 to TRBJ2-7; tentative D call: TRBD1 (7 bases). This CDR3 has 17 residues. V lost 3 bases to trimming and J lost 3 bases, with 21 bases between them. Germline V gene data show CDR1 as SNHLY and CDR2 as FYNNEI. The CDR3, as DNA: TGTGCCAGCAGTGATAACGGATTGAGACAGGGACTCTACGAGCAGTACTTC. It specifies CASSDNGLRQGLYEQYF.

The chain combines TRBV2 with TRBJ2-7, with 10 nucleotides matching TRBD2. The CDR3 loop spans 14 amino acids. The trim removed 5 bases at V and 3 bases at J, leaving 4 bases unmatched. Germline CDR1 is SNHLY and CDR2 is FYNNEI. CDR3 region: CASSLSGGSYEQYF. CDR3 DNA: TGTGCCAGCAGTCTTAGCGGGGGGAGCTACGAGCAGTACTTC. Full variable domain (missing parts from reference TRBV2 and TRBJ2-7): EPEVTQTPSHQVTQMGQEVILRCVPISNHLYFYWYRQILGQKVEFLVSFYNNEISEKSEIFDDQFSVERPDGSNFTLKIRSTKLEDSAMYFCASSLSGGSYEQYFGPGTRLTVT.

This chain joins TRBV4-2 and TRBJ1-2; D gene unclear. The CDR3 has 14 residues. CDR1 LGHNA and CDR2 YNFKEQ come from the germline V gene. Trimming left V 0 bases short and J 0 bases short, with 5 bases between. The CDR3 sequence: CASSQERPNYGYTF. DNA for the CDR3: TGTGCCAGCAGCCAAGAGCGCCCTAACTATGGCTACACCTTC.

The chain combines TRBV10-1 with TRBJ2-1, with 10 nucleotides matching TRBD2. The V segment lost 2 bases and the J segment 7 bases; nucleotides outside the gene matches: 8. From germline, CDR1 is WNHNN and CDR2 SYGVQD (reference sequence). This CDR3 spans 16 amino acids. CDR3 loop: CASSEGRSGGVNEQFF. CDR3 DNA: TGCGCCAGCAGTGAGGGAAGAAGCGGGGGGGTAAATGAGCAGTTCTTC.

The chain combines TRBV7-9 with TRBJ2-7; the match to TRBD1 covers 7 bases. This CDR3 contains 12 residues. V lost 5 bases to trimming and J lost 6 bases; unmatched junction nucleotides: 4. Germline CDR1 SEHNR, CDR2 FQNEAQ (reference sequence). The CDR3 sequence: CASSPTGFEQYF. As DNA, the CDR3 is TGTGCCAGCAGCCCGACAGGGTTCGAGCAGTACTTC.

The V gene is TRBV6-5, the J gene TRBJ1-5; TRBD1 agrees at 8 bases. Germline CDR1 reads MNHEY; CDR2 reads SVGAGI. The CDR3 spans 13 residues. V lost 6 bases and J lost 5; bases outside the gene matches: 3. DNA for the CDR3: TGTGCCAGCAGACAGACAGGGGATCAGCCCCAGCATTTT. Translated, it gives CASRQTGDQPQHF.

The V and J genes are TRBV7-2 and TRBJ1-1; 7 bases align to TRBD1. The V gene's germline CDR1 is SGHTA and CDR2 FQGNSA. CDR3 length: 14 residues. V trimming: 3 bases; J trimming: 5 bases; junction bases outside the gene matches: 6. CDR3: CASSFQTGRTEAFF. The CDR3 bases are TGTGCCAGCAGCTTCCAGACAGGGCGGACTGAAGCTTTCTTT.

This rearrangement joins TRBV9 to TRBJ2-2, with 10 bases lining up with TRBD2. The CDR3 covers 17 residues. Germline V gives CDR1 SGDLS, CDR2 YYNGEE. Losses at the gene ends were 4 bases for V and 4 bases for J; bases not matched to a gene: 10. CDR3 amino acids: CASSPFISGGSTGELFF. The CDR3 DNA reads as TGTGCCAGCAGCCCCTTTATTAGCGGGGGGAGCACCGGGGAGCTGTTTTTT.

The V call is TRBV9, the J call TRBJ2-7; perhaps TRBD1 as D (6 bases). Germline loops: CDR1 SGDLS, CDR2 YYNGEE. The CDR3 is 15 residues long. Trimming took 4 bases from V and 3 from J, leaving 17 bases between them. CDR3 in DNA: TGTGCCAGCAGCCCCTCGACAGGACCCTACTACGAGCAGTACTTC. It is translated as CASSPSTGPYYEQYF.

The rearrangement uses TRBV11-2 and TRBJ2-2; a possible D gene is TRBD2 (6 bases). V lost 5 bases and J lost 6, with 7 bases in between. This CDR3 has 12 residues. Looked up from germline, CDR1 is SGHAT and CDR2 is FQNNGV. In DNA form, the CDR3 reads TGTGCCAGCAGCGCGGGGTCCGGGGAGCTGTTTTTT. Translation: CASSAGSGELFF.

The rearrangement uses TRBV6-5 and TRBJ1-3, with TRBD1 as a possible D gene (5 bases). V lost 0 bases to trimming and J lost 4 bases, with 13 bases between them. The CDR3 is made up of 16 amino acids. Germline lookup yields CDR1 MNHEY and CDR2 SVGAGI. Written as DNA, the CDR3 is TGTGCCAGCAGTTACTCGGCACCCAGGGTCGGAAACACCATATATTTT. Amino acid sequence: CASSYSAPRVGNTIYF.

The chain joins TRBV15 to TRBJ2-2; 7 bases are a match to TRBD1. The CDR3 has 15 residues. With V trimmed by 1 base and J by 3 bases, 2 bases remained unmatched. Per germline, CDR1 LNHNV and CDR2 YYDKDF (reference sequence). The CDR3 loop reads CATSRGDSYTGELFF. The CDR3 DNA reads as TGTGCCACCAGCAGAGGGGACAGCTACACCGGGGAGCTGTTTTTT.

The gene calls are TRBV9 and TRBJ1-6, with 7 bases lining up with TRBD1. Germline CDR1 reads SGDLS; CDR2 reads YYNGEE. The CDR3 runs to 16 residues. With V trimmed by 4 bases and J by 7 bases, 11 bases remained unmatched. The CDR3 DNA reads as TGTGCCAGCAGCACTCAGGACAGGACCACGAATTCACCCCTCCACTTT. This encodes CASSTQDRTTNSPLHF.

J is TRBJ1-5 and V is TRBV6-2 or TRBV6-3; 9 nucleotides agree with TRBD1. Trimming cost V 4 bases and J 0 bases; bases outside gene matches: 7. Per the germline V gene, CDR1 is MNHEY and CDR2 is SVGEGT. CDR3 length equals 17 residues. CDR3 in DNA: TGTGCCAGCAGTTCCCACCGGACAGGGGCTAGCAATCAGCCCCAGCATTTT. The encoded protein is CASSSHRTGASNQPQHF.

This sequence joins TRBV9 and TRBJ2-3; TRBD2 aligns across 14 bases. There are 16 residues in the CDR3. The V and J ends lost 4 bases and 6 bases, in that order; junction bases with no gene match: 7. Germline CDR1 is SGDLS and CDR2 is YYNGEE. The CDR3 DNA reads TGTGCCAGCAGCTTAGGACTAGCGGGGGGAGTGGATACGCAGTATTTT. Protein product: CASSLGLAGGVDTQYF.

V gene TRBV4-2 combines with J gene TRBJ1-1; TRBD1 agrees at 10 bases. V was clipped by 4 bases and J by 5 bases; unmatched bases: 7. The CDR3 totals 15 residues. The germline gives CDR1 LGHNA, CDR2 YNFKEQ. The chain's CDR3 is CASSPSGQGETEAFF. As DNA, the CDR3 is TGTGCCAGCAGCCCTTCAGGACAGGGGGAGACTGAAGCTTTCTTT.

This clone was seen only once. The gene calls are TRBV6-6 and TRBJ2-1; 7 positions agree with TRBD1. Per germline, CDR1 MNHNY and CDR2 SVGAGI (reference sequence). The CDR3 runs 14 residues. V dropped 2 bases and J dropped 6; count of bases not matched to a gene: 4. The DNA of the CDR3 is TGTGCCAGCAGTTACGAGGGGGCACCCAATGAGCAGTTCTTC. Protein: CASSYEGAPNEQFF.

This chain joins TRBV28 and TRBJ1-2; TRBD1 matches at 7 bases. The CDR3 loop spans 14 amino acids. J gave up 1 base and V 7 bases, and 6 bases lay outside the gene matches. Germline values: CDR1 MDHEN, CDR2 SYDVKM. The CDR3: CASTEGQRNYGYTF. The CDR3 DNA follows: TGTGCCAGCACCGAGGGACAGCGTAACTATGGCTACACCTTC.

This clone was counted a single time. The chain links TRBV19 to TRBJ1-4, with 7 nucleotides matching TRBD1. The CDR3 runs 14 residues. CDR1 and CDR2 (germline): LNHDA, SQIVND (reference sequence). V lost 1 base to trimming and J lost 12 bases; unmatched junction nucleotides: 8. For the CDR3, the DNA is TGTGCCAGTAGTATAGGCAGGGGGAACGAACAACTGTTTTTT. Translating it yields CASSIGRGNEQLFF.

V is TRBV4-1 and J is TRBJ1-3; maybe TRBD1 (5 bases). Trimming pared 0 bases from V and 4 bases from J, leaving 10 bases between. This CDR3 contains 15 residues. CDR1 MGHRA and CDR2 YSYEKL come from the germline V gene. CDR3: CASSQEYRWGNTIYF. CDR3 bases: TGCGCCAGCAGCCAAGAATACAGGTGGGGAAACACCATATATTTT.

The rearrangement joins TRBV10-1 to TRBJ2-1, with 12 bases identical to TRBD2. Trimming cost V 4 bases and J 0 bases; bases outside gene matches: 1. Germline CDR1 WNHNN, CDR2 SYGVQD (reference sequence). The CDR3 runs 16 residues. For the CDR3, the DNA is TGCGCCAGCAGTGGGGGACTAGCGGGCTCCTACAATGAGCAGTTCTTC. Protein: CASSGGLAGSYNEQFF.